Detailed here is one TCR beta chain. Antigen unknown. Sequence at one end of the junction differs from germline and may be a read error. This CDR3 contains 15 residues. Germline CDR1 reads SGHAT; CDR2 reads FQNNGV. The data are from a study of shared clonotypes between healthy human individuals. It was at deep level that the assay was run. Unsorted PBMC DNA underwent sequencing on ten immunoSEQ deep assay plates. Profiled with immunoSEQ multiplex PCR; TCRdb holds only in-frame clones, not every one. The sample shows around 500,000 clones, 70% to 80% of them seen only once. Study outcomes and limitations: Deeper or shallower sequencing was expected to change how clonotypes are shared among donors.

Source material: PBMCs. This TCR was recovered from a woman between 40 and 50 years old in good health. Some clones in this sample may be carry-over from other donors' samples. J is TRBJ1-4 and V is TRBV11-2, with 11 bases fitting TRBD1. CDR3 sequence reads: CASSLDGQGARKLFF. The CDR3 DNA sequence: TGTGCCAGCAGCCTAGACGGACAGGGGGCTCGGAAACTGTTTTTT.